The 27 T cell receptor beta chains presented below share a single source sample, sequenced in a study of cytomegalovirus exposure and HLA in healthy donors. Only in-frame clones appear in the TCRdb table, and some are missing; sequencing was by immunoSEQ multiplex PCR. The sample lists 98,000 or so clones, 95% occurring once. Material for sequencing was PBMCs. These receptors all stem from a woman younger than 30 in good health and CMV-seronegative.

The rearrangement uses TRBV5-4 and TRBJ1-1, with D perhaps TRBD1 (5 bases). V lost 2 bases and J lost 4, with 12 bases in between. Germline V gene data show CDR1 as SGHNT and CDR2 as YYREEE (reference sequence). The length of the CDR3 is 14 residues. The CDR3 DNA reads TGTGCCAGCAGCTTCGGGGGAGTCAGCACTGAAGCTTTCTTT. Translating gives CASSFGGVSTEAFF.

The chain couples TRBV18 to TRBJ2-7, with a weak D call TRBD1 (6 bases). This CDR3 spans 14 amino acids. Germline values: CDR1 KGHSH, CDR2 LQKENI. V dropped 1 base and J dropped 3 bases, with 10 bases sitting between them. The CDR3 protein is CASSPRRTDYEQYF. CDR3 sequence (DNA): TGTGCCAGCTCACCACGCAGGACAGACTACGAGCAGTACTTC. Full variable domain (remainder filled in from reference TRBV18 and TRBJ2-7): NAGVMQNPRHLVRRRGQEARLRCSPMKGHSHVYWYRQLPEEGLKFMVYLQKENIIDESGMPKERFSAEFPKEGPSILRIQQVVRGDSAAYFCASSPRRTDYEQYFGPGTRLTVT.

A remark on this clone: Other DNA sequences of this sample code for an identical CDR3. This chain joins TRBV18 and TRBJ1-4; no definite D call. The CDR3 length is 14 residues. Germline CDR1 reads KGHSH; CDR2 reads LQKENI. V gave up 6 bases and J gave up 2 bases, with 10 bases separating them. The CDR3 sequence: CASSLTGTNEKLFF. The DNA for the CDR3 is TGTGCCAGCTCTCTTACGGGGACTAATGAAAAACTGTTTTTT. Drawing the rest from reference TRBV18 and TRBJ1-4, the complete variable domain is NAGVMQNPRHLVRRRGQEARLRCSPMKGHSHVYWYRQLPEEGLKFMVYLQKENIIDESGMPKERFSAEFPKEGPSILRIQQVVRGDSAAYFCASSLTGTNEKLFFGSGTQLSVL.

The CDR3 loop is CASSYGPERNTEAFF. The DNA for the CDR3 is TGTGCCAGCAGTTACGGGCCCGAGAGGAACACTGAAGCTTTCTTT. The genes are TRBV6-6 and TRBJ1-1; D call uncertain. The germline V gene encodes CDR1 MNHNY and CDR2 SVGAGI (reference sequence). The CDR3 is 15 amino acids. V lost 2 bases and J lost 1, with 11 bases in between.

The V call is TRBV11-2, the J call TRBJ2-5, with no clear D. Germline CDR1 SGHAT, CDR2 FQNNGV. The CDR3 length is 13 residues. V lost 3 bases and J lost 0, with 5 bases in between. Here the CDR3 reads CASSFINQETQYF. The CDR3 DNA follows: TGTGCCAGCAGCTTTATAAACCAAGAGACCCAGTACTTC.

CDR3 loop: CAISEGTYDGYTF. The CDR3 DNA reads TGTGCCATCAGTGAGGGGACATATGATGGCTACACCTTC. The chain employs TRBV10-3 and TRBJ1-2; weak D call: TRBD1 (6 bases). CDR1 and CDR2 (germline): ENHRY, SYGVKD. CDR3 length: 13 amino acids. The V gene lost 2 bases and the J gene lost 6 bases, with 10 bases spanning the gap.

This chain links TRBV19 with TRBJ1-6, with no clear D. The V gene's germline CDR1 is LNHDA and CDR2 SQIVND (reference sequence). Trimming removed 5 bases at V and 7 bases at J, with 6 bases between. There are 12 residues in the CDR3. This CDR3 reads CASSFLNSPLHF. Here the CDR3 DNA reads TGTGCCAGTAGTTTTCTGAATTCACCCCTCCACTTT.

The rearrangement uses TRBV21-1 and TRBJ1-2; the D call of TRBD1 is as the table states it, not checked on the DNA. TRBV21-1 is a pseudogene segment. The CDR3 length is 17 residues. The DNA of the CDR3 is TGTGCCAGCAGCAAAGCAAGCCCCAGACAGGGGCACTATGGCTACACCTTC. Translating gives CASSKASPRQGHYGYTF.

The rearrangement uses TRBV10-3 and TRBJ2-5; no clear D. Germline loops: CDR1 ENHRY, CDR2 SYGVKD. The CDR3 has 13 residues. V lost 4 bases and J lost 5, with 11 bases in between. In DNA, the CDR3 is TGTGCCATCAGTGTGGCTGCCTCCGAGACCCAGTACTTC. This gives the protein CAISVAASETQYF.

The chain has TRBV10-3 and TRBJ1-5; 12 positions agree with TRBD1. V lost 5 bases to trimming and J lost 6 bases; unmatched junction nucleotides: 5. The CDR3 is 15 amino acids. From germline, CDR1 is ENHRY and CDR2 SYGVKD. The CDR3 DNA sequence: TGTGCCATCAGTCCGGGACAGGGGGCCTTTCAGCCCCAGCATTTT. Protein product: CAISPGQGAFQPQHF.

As for this clone: This same CDR3 is encoded by further DNA sequences in the sample. The chain carries TRBV15 and TRBJ2-1, with unresolved D. In germline, CDR1 is LNHNV, CDR2 YYDKDF (reference sequence). The CDR3 extends over 13 amino acids. The V and J ends lost 0 bases and 3 bases respectively, with 3 bases between them. The CDR3, as DNA: TGTGCCACCAGCAGAGACTTCTACAATGAGCAGTTCTTC. Protein sequence: CATSRDFYNEQFF.

This clone was observed a single time. The chain combines TRBV29-1 with TRBJ1-1, with TRBD1 as a possible D gene (5 bases). CDR1 SQVTM and CDR2 ANQGSEA come from the germline V gene. V lost 4 bases and J 8 bases, leaving 14 bases between the germline ends. This CDR3 has 12 residues. The CDR3 spells CSVGERGWEAFF. DNA for the CDR3: TGCAGCGTTGGAGAGCGGGGGTGGGAAGCTTTCTTT.

J is TRBJ1-2 and V is TRBV19; the D is unclear. Trimming left V 3 bases short and J 4 bases short, with 6 bases between. The CDR3 covers 12 residues. Per the germline V gene, CDR1 is LNHDA and CDR2 is SQIVND (reference sequence). The CDR3 DNA follows: TGTGCCAGTAGTATCACAAGCTATGGCTACACCTTC. Translation: CASSITSYGYTF. The full variable domain, with the rest looked up from reference TRBV19 and TRBJ1-2, is DGGITQSPKYLFRKEGQNVTLSCEQNLNHDAMYWYRQDPGQGLRLIYYSQIVNDFQKGDIAEGYSVSREKKESFPLTVTSAQKNPTAFYLCASSITSYGYTFGSGTRLTVV.

V gene TRBV7-2 combines with J gene TRBJ1-1; 7 nucleotides match TRBD1. Unmatched junction bases numbered 4, after V lost 5 bases and J lost 4 bases. CDR3 length: 13 amino acids. Per the germline V gene, CDR1 is SGHTA and CDR2 is FQGNSA. The DNA for the CDR3 is TGTGCCAGCAGCCCACAGGGGCCCACTGAAGCTTTCTTT. Translation gives CASSPQGPTEAFF.

The V call is TRBV2, the J call TRBJ1-3, with D perhaps matching TRBD1 (5 bases). The CDR3 is made up of 15 amino acids. V lost 6 bases, J lost 0 bases, and 12 bases lay in between. CDR1 SNHLY and CDR2 FYNNEI come from the germline V gene. In DNA, the CDR3 is TGTGCCAGCAGGACGGGGGTCTTCTCTGGAAACACCATATATTTT. This gives the protein CASRTGVFSGNTIYF.

This chain links TRBV7-9 with TRBJ2-5, with no clear D. The CDR3 has 15 amino acids. In germline, CDR1 is SEHNR, CDR2 FQNEAQ (reference sequence). V lost 2 bases and J lost 2, with 12 bases in between. CDR3: CASSLIWAEQETQYF. For the CDR3, the DNA is TGTGCCAGCAGCTTAATCTGGGCAGAACAAGAGACCCAGTACTTC.

The chain uses TRBV2 and TRBJ2-7; D call uncertain. CDR3 length equals 14 residues. Trimming left V 7 bases short and J 0 bases short, with 13 bases between. Germline-derived CDR1 and CDR2 are SNHLY and FYNNEI. The CDR3: CASNRRVTSYEQYF. The CDR3 DNA follows: TGTGCCAGCAATCGCCGGGTCACCTCCTACGAGCAGTACTTC.

The chain links TRBV6-5 to TRBJ2-5; a possible D gene is TRBD1 (5 bases). The CDR3 extends over 13 amino acids. Germline assignment: CDR1 MNHEY and CDR2 SVGAGI. The V end lost 5 bases, the J end lost 2 bases, and 9 bases lay between the germline ends. The CDR3 nucleotides read TGTGCCAGCAGTAAGACAGTACAAGAGACCCAGTACTTC. It translates to CASSKTVQETQYF.

The genes are TRBV28 and TRBJ2-3, with no clear D. Germline-derived CDR1 and CDR2 are MDHEN and SYDVKM. The CDR3 spans 15 residues. Trimming cost V 10 bases and J 0 bases, with 17 bases left between them. The CDR3 here is CATDLRLDSTDTQYF. CDR3 nucleotide sequence: TGTGCCACCGACTTAAGGTTGGATAGCACAGATACGCAGTATTTT.

This clone was picked up one time. The V call is TRBV5-6, the J call TRBJ2-7, with D unresolved. V was shortened by 1 base and J by 4 bases, with 6 bases between the two germline ends. Germline CDR1 and CDR2: SGHDT and YYEEEE. This CDR3 is built from 12 residues. CDR3 coding DNA: TGTGCCAGCAGCTTGATGAGTTACGAGCAGTACTTC. Protein: CASSLMSYEQYF. Full variable domain (outside the CDR3, taken from reference TRBV5-6 and TRBJ2-7): DAGVTQSPTHLIKTRGQQVTLRCSPKSGHDTVSWYQQALGQGPQFIFQYYEEEERQRGNFPDRFSGHQFPNYSSELNVNALLLGDSALYLCASSLMSYEQYFGPGTRLTVT.

This sequence joins TRBV5-5 and TRBJ2-7, with TRBD1 identical over 11 bases. This CDR3 has 15 residues. Trimming removed 2 bases from V and 3 bases from J; junction bases left unmatched: 4. CDR1 is SGHKS and CDR2 is YYEKEE in the germline V gene (reference sequence). The CDR3 is CASSFGTGGHYEQYF. CDR3 DNA sequence: TGTGCCAGCAGCTTTGGGACAGGGGGACACTACGAGCAGTACTTC.

This chain uses TRBV7-2 with TRBJ1-6; tentatively, D is TRBD1 (5 bases). The CDR3 length is 12 residues. V lost 8 bases to trimming and J lost 9 bases, with 11 bases between them. Germline V gene data show CDR1 as SGHTA and CDR2 as FQGNSA. This CDR3 is CASCRVGSPLHF. CDR3 bases: TGTGCCAGCTGCAGGGTGGGTTCACCCCTCCACTTT.

The chain uses TRBV7-3 and TRBJ2-3, with D hard to call. The CDR3 extends over 16 amino acids. CDR1 and CDR2 (germline): SGHTA, FQGTGA. Deletions cut 1 base from V and 2 bases from J, with 13 bases between. CDR3 nucleotides: TGTGCCAGCAGCTTAATCGGTGTAGCTAACACAGATACGCAGTATTTT. Protein: CASSLIGVANTDTQYF.

The chain employs TRBV2 and TRBJ1-2; no definite D call. Deletions cut 7 bases from V and 2 bases from J, with 14 bases between. This CDR3 region has 14 residues. Germline assignment: CDR1 SNHLY and CDR2 FYNNEI. The CDR3 loop reads CASKSPAGNYGYTF. The CDR3 coding sequence is TGTGCCAGCAAGTCCCCGGCGGGGAACTATGGCTACACCTTC. The whole variable domain, filled in from reference TRBV2 and TRBJ1-2, reads EPEVTQTPSHQVTQMGQEVILRCVPISNHLYFYWYRQILGQKVEFLVSFYNNEISEKSEIFDDQFSVERPDGSNFTLKIRSTKLEDSAMYFCASKSPAGNYGYTFGSGTRLTVV.

The chain couples TRBV7-4 to TRBJ2-7, with 7 bases lining up with TRBD2. This CDR3 comprises 15 residues. The V gene's germline CDR1 is SGHVT and CDR2 SQSDAQ. The J segment lost 3 bases and the V segment lost 5 bases, leaving 10 bases of the junction unmatched. CDR3 amino acids: CASSAMTGTNYEQYF. CDR3 nucleotides: TGTGCCAGCAGCGCCATGACGGGGACTAACTACGAGCAGTACTTC.

The chain has TRBV7-9 and TRBJ1-1; a weak D match, TRBD1 (6 bases). The CDR3 sequence is 17 residues long. Germline CDR1 reads SEHNR; CDR2 reads FQNEAQ (reference sequence). Trimming removed 3 bases from V and 5 bases from J, with 22 bases in between. The CDR3 DNA reads TGTGCCAGCAGCTTGTTCGGGACATTCCCCCGGCTGACTGAAGCTTTCTTT. Protein sequence: CASSLFGTFPRLTEAFF. Drawing the rest from reference TRBV7-9 and TRBJ1-1, the complete variable domain is DTGVSQNPRHKITKRGQNVTFRCDPISEHNRLYWYRQTLGQGPEFLTYFQNEAQLEKSRLLSDRFSAERPKGSFSTLEIQRTEQGDSAMYLCASSLFGTFPRLTEAFFGQGTRLTVV.

V usage is TRBV19 and J usage is TRBJ1-6; 7 nucleotides match TRBD1. The V segment lost 6 bases and the J segment 7 bases; nucleotides outside the gene matches: 9. Germline assignment: CDR1 LNHDA and CDR2 SQIVND (reference sequence). The length of the CDR3 is 15 residues. CDR3 DNA: TGTGCCAGTAGCGGGAGGGGACAGACAAATTCACCCCTCCACTTT. Residues: CASSGRGQTNSPLHF. Complete variable domain (other parts from reference TRBV19 and TRBJ1-6): DGGITQSPKYLFRKEGQNVTLSCEQNLNHDAMYWYRQDPGQGLRLIYYSQIVNDFQKGDIAEGYSVSREKKESFPLTVTSAQKNPTAFYLCASSGRGQTNSPLHFGNGTRLTVT.